This T cell receptor (beta chain) originates from a study of shared clonotypes between healthy human individuals. Findings and limits, study-wide: Collection of samples was limited to blood; tissue repertoires likely differ. Naive subsets generally exceeded memory subsets in estimated richness.

On this clone: Its antigen is currently unknown.

The CDR3 runs to 14 residues. Germline trimming cut 5 bases from V and 5 bases from J; bases unmatched to any gene: 8. From germline, CDR1 is MDHEN and CDR2 SYDVKM. Only in-frame clones appear in the TCRdb table, and some are missing; sequencing was by immunoSEQ multiplex PCR. Altogether some 1.4 million clones are present, about 96% being singletons, with the ten largest covering approximately 1.2%. Sequencing was done on a sample of naive CD4+ T cells sorted from blood. The subset here: CD45RA+ positively selected. The chain couples TRBV28 to TRBJ2-5; TRBD2 matches 7 bases. This TCR was recovered from a man aged 25-40 years in good health. The CDR3 DNA reads as TGTGCCAGCAGTCTATCCCGGGGAGGGGAGACCCAGTACTTC. Its translation is CASSLSRGGETQYF. Looking up the rest from reference TRBV28 and TRBJ2-5 gives the full variable domain: DVKVTQSSRYLVKRTGEKVFLECVQDMDHENMFWYRQDPGLGLRLIYFSYDVKMKEKGDIPEGYSVSREKKERFSLILESASTNQTSMYLCASSLSRGGETQYFGPGTRLLVL.